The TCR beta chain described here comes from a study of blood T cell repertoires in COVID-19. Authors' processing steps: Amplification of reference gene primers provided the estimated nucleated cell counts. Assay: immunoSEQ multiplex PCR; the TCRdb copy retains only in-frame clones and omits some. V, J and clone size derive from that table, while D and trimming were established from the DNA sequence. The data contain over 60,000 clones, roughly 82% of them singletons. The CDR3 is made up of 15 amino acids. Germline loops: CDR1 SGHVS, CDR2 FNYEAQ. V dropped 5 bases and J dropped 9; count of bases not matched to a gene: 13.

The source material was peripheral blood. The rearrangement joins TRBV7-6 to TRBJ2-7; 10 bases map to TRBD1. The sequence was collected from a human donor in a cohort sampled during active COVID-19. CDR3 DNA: TGTGCCAGCAGCGCACAAGGGACAGGGGCTTCGAGGCAGTACTTC. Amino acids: CASSAQGTGASRQYF.